This TCR beta chain originates from a study of neurological immune-mediated disorders. Whenever a sequencing run was performed, it yielded over 190 million TCR-beta sequences from 15-18 subjects. TCRdb itself ran the 5' RACE reads through MiXCR, one entry per CDR3 protein. This table has about 79,000 distinct CDR3 sequences, about 14% appearing once. The V gene's germline CDR1 is SGHRS and CDR2 YFSETQ. J gave up 5 bases and V 0 bases, and 7 bases lay outside the gene matches. The CDR3 covers 16 residues. In its sample, this clonotype was seen many times. The controls, all healthy individuals, were blood bank volunteers in Maryland, USA.

The sample comprised PBMCs. The chain uses TRBV5-1 and TRBJ2-1, with 8 bases identical to TRBD2. The clonotype was recovered from a woman in her forties or fifties in good health. As DNA, the CDR3 is TGCGCCAGCAGCTTGGTTCGGGGGGGCCATAACAATGAGCAGTTCTTC. Translated: CASSLVRGGHNNEQFF.